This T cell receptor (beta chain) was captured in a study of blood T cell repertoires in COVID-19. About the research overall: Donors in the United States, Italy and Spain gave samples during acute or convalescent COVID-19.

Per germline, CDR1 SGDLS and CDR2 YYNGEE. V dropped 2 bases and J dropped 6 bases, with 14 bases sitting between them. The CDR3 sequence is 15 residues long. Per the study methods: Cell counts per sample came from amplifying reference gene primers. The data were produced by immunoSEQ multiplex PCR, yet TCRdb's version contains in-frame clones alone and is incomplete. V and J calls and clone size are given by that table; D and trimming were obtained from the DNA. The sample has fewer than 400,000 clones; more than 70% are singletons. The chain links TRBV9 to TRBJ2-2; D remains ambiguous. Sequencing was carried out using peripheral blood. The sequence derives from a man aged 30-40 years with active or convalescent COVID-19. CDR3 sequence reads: CASSVEPESPGELFF. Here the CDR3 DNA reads TGTGCCAGCAGCGTCGAGCCTGAATCACCCGGGGAGCTGTTTTTT. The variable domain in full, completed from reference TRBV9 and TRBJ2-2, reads DSGVTQTPKHLITATGQRVTLRCSPRSGDLSVYWYQQSLDQGLQFLIQYYNGEERAKGNILERFSAQQFPDLHSELNLSSLELGDSALYFCASSVEPESPGELFFGEGSRLTVL.